This note documents a single T cell receptor (beta chain) sequence. The CDR3 is 15 residues long. Germline CDR1 SGHTA, CDR2 FQGNSA. The record originates from a study of monozygotic twins with inflammatory bowel disease. TCRdb reprocessed the 5' RACE reads and reports one entry per CDR3 protein, with no DNA. Seen in this sample are about 300,000 distinct CDR3 sequences; the ten most common clones hold roughly 5.8%. Unsorted whole blood yielded the total RNA, with T cells left unselected. Sequences were obtained from blood. This chain links TRBV7-2 with TRBJ1-6; the D call of TRBD1 rests on TCRdb alone, since no DNA is present to check it. The sequence came from a human donor with ulcerative colitis or Crohn's disease, or a healthy co-twin of an affected twin (not recorded which). CDR3 in amino acids: CASSSGFRDDSPLHF. Full variable domain (missing parts from reference TRBV7-2 and TRBJ1-6): GAGVSQSPSNKVTEKGKDVELRCDPISGHTALYWYRQSLGQGLEFLIYFQGNSAPDKSGLPSDRFSAERTGGSVSTLTIQRTQQEDSAVYLCASSSGFRDDSPLHFGNGTRLTVT.